This entry describes one T cell receptor (beta chain). Use of 60 Vbeta and 13 Jbeta primers characterized the PCR. The data were produced by immunoSEQ multiplex PCR, yet TCRdb's version contains in-frame clones alone and is incomplete. Here the sample spans around 120,000 clones, around 74% being singletons. The CDR3 covers 16 residues. The germline V gene encodes CDR1 SEHNR and CDR2 FQNEAQ (reference sequence). The germline V and J ends were trimmed by 3 bases and 12 bases, with 24 bases remaining between them. The sample comes from a study of cytomegalovirus exposure and HLA in healthy donors. Material for sequencing was PBMCs. This sequence was found in a man aged 60 to 75 in good health and CMV-seropositive. V is TRBV7-9 and J is TRBJ2-4; the D gene is possibly TRBD2 (8 bases). CDR3 in DNA: TGTGCCAGCAGCTTCGACGAGACTAGCGACAGGGACAGTCAGTACTTC. Translation gives CASSFDETSDRDSQYF. Complete variable domain (other parts from reference TRBV7-9 and TRBJ2-4): DTGVSQNPRHKITKRGQNVTFRCDPISEHNRLYWYRQTLGQGPEFLTYFQNEAQLEKSRLLSDRFSAERPKGSFSTLEIQRTEQGDSAMYLCASSFDETSDRDSQYFGAGTRLSVL.